This record covers a single TCR beta chain. In its sample, this clonotype was seen many times. No antigen is known for it. The sample holds no much larger clone one base away, and base qualities are not on file. Donors were 30 to 45 systemically healthy Caucasian individuals from Russia aged roughly 6 to 95 years. Each donor gave about 9.7 milliliters of peripheral blood, drawn into EDTA-treated Vacutainer tubes. Ficoll-Paque density-gradient centrifugation was used to isolate PBMCs, with at least 6.5 million per sample. Total RNA was extracted from PBMCs with Trizol reagent, with at least 6 micrograms obtained per sample. The percentages of naive CD45RAhigh/CD27high T cells were determined by flow cytometry on a PBMC aliquot from every donor. This entry comes from a study of blood T cells in healthy people across ages (dated by TCRdb to between 2015 and 2017). Describing the broader study: In model experiments, roughly one uniquely barcoded TCR beta cDNA molecule per two T cells was captured by template switching. Using deep sequencing normalized with unique cDNA molecular identifiers, the study measured how TCR beta repertoire diversity changes with age. To avoid experimental bias, donors of different ages were randomly spread across the sequencing lanes. Donors were grouped into four age groups: young (average roughly 17 years), middle-aged (less than 40), aged (around 56) and long-lived (less than 85). The study analyzed two additional independent replicas of 1 million unique cDNA reads from the same blood draw for two donors, one aged 18 to 30 and one aged 80 or older. Points the paper makes about the study in general: Observed TCR beta diversity correlated strongly with the percentage of naive T cells measured by flow cytometry. Compared with the aged group, the long-lived group had more naive CD4+ T cells, fewer expanded clones and increased TCR diversity, a pattern suggesting age selection. Total diversity estimates from one million sequenced T cells were considered lower bounds and underestimates. Because donor CMV infection status was unknown, age-related changes in expanded clonotypes were potentially confounded. Conclusive comparison of naive and antigen-experienced compartments was prevented by the profiling of bulk unsorted PBMCs. As age increased, observed TCR beta diversity per million T cells dropped in a roughly linear way, and a significant reduction was already evident by age roughly 36.

The library relied on 5' RACE. The listed sequencing device is Illumina HiSeq 2500. A second roughly 7 to 11 cycle PCR used a sample-barcoded 5' primer and a J-beta primer mix. A template-switch 5' adaptor carrying 12 random nucleotides introduced a unique molecular identifier onto each TCR beta cDNA molecule. At least 3 million CDR3-containing paired-end reads were obtained from each sample. First-strand cDNA was synthesized from all RNA with the Mint cDNA synthesis kit, primed by a TRBC-specific oligonucleotide. Following uracil-DNA glycosylase treatment, all cDNA underwent a first 18-cycle PCR with the universal primers M1SS and BC2_uni_R. As for the authors' bioinformatics: For normalization, 1 million high-quality reads were randomly selected from each sample, with every read carrying a distinct molecular identifier. Instead of being binned into consensus sequences, reads with shared molecular identifiers were discarded. MiTCR, with a Q25 quality threshold and the strictest error-elimination algorithm, was used for CDR3 identification, clonotype clustering and error correction. Lower-bound total TCR beta diversity was estimated with a nonparametric unseen species model using Euler transformation. TCRdb itself trimmed the public reads at Q25 with fastp, ran MiXCR and retained productive beta chains. Every entry covers one CDR3 protein and lists the most common genes and DNA from its rows. TCRdb's processing, not the authors', yielded these V and J calls. This sample holds approximately 850,000 distinct CDR3 sequences; under 45% were observed only once. The biggest ten clones account for nearly 20% of the sample.

The germline V gene provides CDR1 SGHTA and CDR2 FQGNSA. Measured from the cysteine to the phenylalanine, the CDR3 is 15 residues long. Left in the record is the CDR3 DNA by itself, 45 bases read in frame from the first base. V has 5 bases trimmed and J has 4 bases trimmed; junction bases matching no gene number 5. This sequence originates from a man between 60 and 75 years old in good health. The V and J genes are TRBV7-2 and TRBJ2-7, with 13 bases matching TRBD2. Sequencing input: blood. The CDR3 protein: CASSPRTSGGYEQYF. The nucleotides are TGTGCCAGCAGCCCGAGGACTAGCGGGGGATACGAGCAGTACTTC.